This T cell receptor (beta chain) was identified in a study of T cell repertoires in cytomegalovirus infection. On the study more broadly: A matching HLA type, together with CMV infection, was signaled by public TCR beta signatures.

As concerns this clonotype: Antigen: not known.

The germline V and J ends were trimmed by 3 bases and 3 bases, with 9 bases remaining between them. Germline CDR1 is LGHDT and CDR2 is YNNKEL (reference sequence). The CDR3 is 13 residues long. Via MiXCR, TCRdb re-called the reads, giving one row per CDR3 protein. The sample has some 230,000 distinct CDR3 sequences, roughly 22% seen once. Study findings and constraints: Clonotypes of TCR beta that were HLA-C-restricted and CMV-specific dominated the ex vivo response. Public TCR beta family frequency separated CMV-and-HLA carriers, including in an independent cohort.

The chain uses TRBV3-1 and TRBJ2-7; D perhaps matches TRBD2 (6 bases). The receptor was derived from a human donor in good health (CMV status not recorded). Some clones in this sample may be carry-over from other donors' samples. The sample consisted of CD8+ T cells from PBMCs. DNA for the CDR3: TGTGCCAGCAGCCAGGGACTTGTCTACGAGCAGTACTTC. Amino acids: CASSQGLVYEQYF.